What follows are 8 T cell receptor beta chains derived from one specimen sequenced in a study of cytomegalovirus exposure and HLA in healthy donors. Primers included in the PCR were 60 Vbeta and 13 Jbeta primers. Libraries were prepared by immunoSEQ multiplex PCR; TCRdb keeps only in-frame clonotypes and omits some of them. The sample includes roughly 170,000 clones, roughly 82% of them seen just once. Sequencing was done on a sample of PBMCs. These receptors all stem from a girl aged 2 to 10 in good health and CMV-seropositive.

A word on this clone: The identical CDR3 is also encoded by other nucleotide sequences in the sample. The chain couples TRBV7-3 to TRBJ1-1; D not resolved. This CDR3 contains 14 residues. Per germline, CDR1 SGHTA and CDR2 FQGTGA. Deletions cut 3 bases from V and 1 base from J, with 9 bases between. In nucleotides, the CDR3 is TGTGCCAGCAGCTTGGTCGGTTCGAACACTGAAGCTTTCTTT. It translates to CASSLVGSNTEAFF.

J is TRBJ1-1 and V is TRBV9; 9 nucleotides agree with TRBD1. Germline-derived CDR1 and CDR2 are SGDLS and YYNGEE. V was clipped by 0 bases and J by 3 bases; unmatched bases: 9. The CDR3 loop spans 17 amino acids. In DNA form, the CDR3 reads TGTGCCAGCAGCGTAGTAGGAGACAGGGGGGGAGACACTGAAGCTTTCTTT. Residues: CASSVVGDRGGDTEAFF.

The chain uses TRBV4-1 and TRBJ2-7; 7 nucleotides agree with TRBD2. The V gene's germline CDR1 is MGHRA and CDR2 YSYEKL. The V segment lost 4 bases and the J segment 6 bases; nucleotides outside the gene matches: 12. The CDR3 covers 15 residues. The CDR3: CASSREWWEGIEQYF. CDR3 bases: TGCGCCAGCAGCCGCGAGTGGTGGGAGGGCATCGAGCAGTACTTC.

The chain links TRBV5-4 to TRBJ2-7; TRBD2 aligns across 10 bases. Germline V gene data show CDR1 as SGHNT and CDR2 as YYREEE (reference sequence). The V and J ends lost 0 bases and 4 bases, in that order; junction bases with no gene match: 4. This CDR3 comprises 15 residues. The CDR3 here is CASSLDPAGGYEQYF. The CDR3 DNA is TGTGCCAGCAGCTTGGACCCAGCGGGAGGGTACGAGCAGTACTTC.

This clone appeared a single time. CDR3 sequence reads: CASSLGLAGDRLSEQFF. For the CDR3, the DNA is TGTGCCAGCAGTTTGGGGCTAGCGGGAGATCGGTTAAGTGAGCAGTTCTTC. V and J are TRBV27 and TRBJ2-1; 10 positions agree with TRBD2. Trimming cost V 3 bases and J 9 bases; bases outside gene matches: 14. The CDR3 length is 17 residues. Looked up from germline, CDR1 is MNHEY and CDR2 is SMNVEV (reference sequence).

The chain is built from TRBV7-3 and TRBJ1-1, with TRBD1 identical over 8 bases. V gave up 5 bases and J gave up 6 bases; unmatched junction bases: 8. CDR3 length equals 14 residues. Germline loops: CDR1 SGHTA, CDR2 FQGTGA. The CDR3 region is CASSPRTGYAEAFF. The DNA for the CDR3 is TGTGCCAGCAGCCCAAGGACAGGGTACGCTGAAGCTTTCTTT.

The chain combines TRBV5-1 with TRBJ1-1, with 8 bases aligning to TRBD1. The CDR3 extends over 16 amino acids. J gave up 4 bases and V 0 bases, and 8 bases lay outside the gene matches. Looked up from germline, CDR1 is SGHRS and CDR2 is YFSETQ. CDR3 DNA sequence: TGCGCCAGCAGCTTGGGGCTCGGACAGGGTGTCACTGAAGCTTTCTTT. Translated, it gives CASSLGLGQGVTEAFF.

The chain couples TRBV30 to TRBJ1-4; unclear D gene. CDR3 length: 15 residues. V gave up 0 bases and J gave up 4 bases, with 12 bases separating them. CDR1 is GTSNPN and CDR2 is SVGIG in the germline V gene (reference sequence). CDR3 sequence (DNA): TGTGCCTGGAGTGTACGCCTTTCGGTTAATGAAAAACTGTTTTTT. Translated, it gives CAWSVRLSVNEKLFF.